Presented here are 28 T cell receptor beta chains from one specimen sequenced in a study of siplizumab effects on memory and regulatory T cells. Only in-frame clones appear in the TCRdb table, and some are missing; sequencing was by immunoSEQ multiplex PCR. The sample records roughly 92,000 clones, roughly 94% being singletons. The sample consisted of non-Treg CD4+ T cells sorted from blood. The receptors come from a human donor in good health.

This clone has only one observation. This chain uses TRBV5-1 with TRBJ2-5, with 10 bases fitting TRBD1. Germline lookup yields CDR1 SGHRS and CDR2 YFSETQ. Trimming cost V 4 bases and J 5 bases; bases outside gene matches: 8. There are 15 residues in the CDR3. The CDR3 spells CASSPATGGLETQYF. The CDR3, as DNA: TGCGCCAGCAGCCCCGCGACAGGGGGCCTGGAGACCCAGTACTTC.

On this clone: The same CDR3 arises from other DNA sequences in this sample as well. The chain couples TRBV5-1 to TRBJ2-7; tentatively, D is TRBD1 (5 bases). This CDR3 region has 16 residues. The ends were cut back, 0 bases at V and 0 bases at J, with 13 bases in the middle. Looked up from germline, CDR1 is SGHRS and CDR2 is YFSETQ. CDR3 region: CASSLAWGRDSYEQYF. CDR3 sequence (DNA): TGCGCCAGCAGCTTGGCCTGGGGCCGCGACTCCTACGAGCAGTACTTC.

V is TRBV5-4 and J is TRBJ2-1; D gene uncertain. The germline V and J ends were trimmed by 3 bases and 1 base, with 11 bases remaining between them. CDR3 length: 15 residues. Germline V gene sequence: CDR1 SGHNT, CDR2 YYREEE (reference sequence). CDR3 DNA sequence: TGTGCCAGCAGCTCCCAGCTCGAATCCTACAATGAGCAGTTCTTC. This encodes CASSSQLESYNEQFF.

V and J are TRBV7-8 and TRBJ2-7; 10 nucleotides align to TRBD2. Germline V lookup: CDR1 SGHVS, CDR2 FQNEAQ. Trimming took 0 bases from V and 3 from J; bases not matched to a gene: 5. The CDR3 contains 16 residues. DNA of the CDR3: TGTGCCAGCAGCTTAGCTCTAGCGGGAGTTAGCTACGAGCAGTACTTC. Translation gives CASSLALAGVSYEQYF. Full variable domain (outside the CDR3, taken from reference TRBV7-8 and TRBJ2-7): GAGVSQSPRYKVAKRGQDVALRCDPISGHVSLFWYQQALGQGPEFLTYFQNEAQLDKSGLPSDRFFAERPEGSVSTLKIQRTQQEDSAVYLCASSLALAGVSYEQYFGPGTRLTVT.

The chain links TRBV18 to TRBJ2-2; D ambiguous. V was shortened by 2 bases and J by 6 bases, with 4 bases between the two germline ends. The germline V gene has CDR1 KGHSH and CDR2 LQKENI. The CDR3 covers 12 residues. The CDR3: CASSPTSGELFF. CDR3 coding DNA: TGTGCCAGCTCACCAACATCCGGGGAGCTGTTTTTT.

The J gene is TRBJ1-1, the V gene TRBV7-2; TRBD1 aligns across 10 bases. The J segment lost 3 bases and the V segment lost 5 bases, leaving 12 bases of the junction unmatched. Germline V gene data show CDR1 as SGHTA and CDR2 as FQGNSA. CDR3 length equals 17 residues. The CDR3 DNA is TGTGCCAGCAGCCGTAGCCCGGGACAGGGGACCGACACTGAAGCTTTCTTT. Amino acid sequence: CASSRSPGQGTDTEAFF.

This clone was found once. The rearrangement joins TRBV5-4 to TRBJ1-2; the D is unclear. Germline V gene lookup returns CDR1 SGHNT and CDR2 YYREEE (reference sequence). CDR3 length equals 17 residues. V dropped 0 bases and J dropped 4 bases, with 19 bases sitting between them. CDR3 protein: CASSLATLRTLSYGYTF. The DNA of the CDR3 is TGTGCCAGCAGCTTGGCTACCCTTCGGACGCTATCCTATGGCTACACCTTC.

This clone was observed a single time. V usage is TRBV27 and J usage is TRBJ2-2; D gene ambiguous. This CDR3 contains 14 residues. Deletions cut 5 bases from V and 7 bases from J, with 14 bases between. Germline values: CDR1 MNHEY, CDR2 SMNVEV (reference sequence). This chain's CDR3 is CASSPHTLGGELFF. CDR3 bases: TGTGCCAGCAGTCCTCATACGTTGGGCGGGGAGCTGTTTTTT.

CDR3 nucleotide sequence: TGTGCCAGCAGTGGCAGGACACCAGGGGGAAGGGAAGCTTTCTTT. Its translation: CASSGRTPGGREAFF. V and J are TRBV6-7 and TRBJ1-1; TRBD1 agrees at 7 bases. TRBV6-7 is reported as an ORF; its role is uncertain. CDR3 length: 15 residues. Losses at the gene ends were 5 bases for V and 8 bases for J; bases not matched to a gene: 14.

The rearrangement joins TRBV7-2 to TRBJ2-1, with 12 bases aligning to TRBD2. Trimming cost V 5 bases and J 6 bases; bases outside gene matches: 5. In germline, CDR1 is SGHTA, CDR2 FQGNSA. The CDR3 has 15 amino acids. Here the CDR3 reads CASSKTSGSPNEQFF. CDR3 nucleotides: TGTGCCAGCAGCAAGACTAGCGGGAGTCCCAATGAGCAGTTCTTC.

The chain carries TRBV5-1 and TRBJ2-1, with TRBD1 matching 11 bases. This CDR3 is built from 16 residues. The V and J ends lost 4 bases and 2 bases, in that order; junction bases with no gene match: 5. Germline loops: CDR1 SGHRS, CDR2 YFSETQ. The CDR3 here is CASSVPGQGAYNEQFF. The CDR3 DNA sequence: TGCGCCAGCAGCGTCCCGGGACAGGGGGCCTACAATGAGCAGTTCTTC. The full variable domain, in which reference TRBV5-1 and TRBJ2-1 provide the parts outside the CDR3, is KAGVTQTPRYLIKTRGQQVTLSCSPISGHRSVSWYQQTPGQGLQFLFEYFSETQRNKGNFPGRFSGRQFSNSRSEMNVSTLELGDSALYLCASSVPGQGAYNEQFFGPGTRLTVL.

This chain joins TRBV11-3 and TRBJ2-3; 8 positions match TRBD2. With V trimmed by 2 bases and J by 2 bases, 3 bases remained unmatched. Germline V gene lookup returns CDR1 SGHNT and CDR2 YENEEA. This CDR3 is 15 amino acids long. DNA for the CDR3: TGTGCCAGCAGCTTAAATAGCGGGACCACAGATACGCAGTATTTT. Encoded protein: CASSLNSGTTDTQYF.

The chain is built from TRBV5-4 and TRBJ1-2; D not resolved. From germline, CDR1 is SGHNT and CDR2 YYREEE (reference sequence). The CDR3 totals 14 residues. Trimming left V 4 bases short and J 0 bases short, with 10 bases between. The CDR3 DNA sequence: TGTGCCAGCAGCATGGAGGGTTCTAACTATGGCTACACCTTC. It is translated as CASSMEGSNYGYTF.

This clone was found once. V usage is TRBV11-2 and J usage is TRBJ2-7; 10 nucleotides match TRBD2. Trimming cost V 6 bases and J 0 bases; bases outside gene matches: 5. Germline V lookup: CDR1 SGHAT, CDR2 FQNNGV. The CDR3 covers 15 residues. The CDR3 region has the DNA TGTGCCAGCAGGATAGCGGGAGGCCGCTCCTACGAGCAGTACTTC. Protein: CASRIAGGRSYEQYF. The full variable domain, its missing parts supplied by reference TRBV11-2 and TRBJ2-7, is EAGVAQSPRYKIIEKRQSVAFWCNPISGHATLYWYQQILGQGPKLLIQFQNNGVVDDSQLPKDRFSAERLKGVDSTLKIQPAKLEDSAVYLCASRIAGGRSYEQYFGPGTRLTVT.

This clone has just a few counts. The rearrangement links TRBV7-6 to TRBJ1-3; D ambiguous. This CDR3 spans 12 amino acids. Germline CDR1 is SGHVS and CDR2 is FNYEAQ. V was cut by 6 bases and J by 2 bases, with 5 bases left in between. CDR3 in DNA: TGTGCCAGCAGTTCCCCTGGAAACACCATATATTTT. As protein: CASSSPGNTIYF. The variable domain in full, completed from reference TRBV7-6 and TRBJ1-3, reads GAGVSQSPRYKVTKRGQDVALRCDPISGHVSLYWYRQALGQGPEFLTYFNYEAQQDKSGLPNDRFSAERPEGSISTLTIQRTEQRDSAMYRCASSSPGNTIYFGEGSWLTVV.

This clone appeared a few times. The chain has TRBV4-2 and TRBJ1-6; D is unclear. Trimming removed 0 bases from V and 7 bases from J, with 4 bases in between. Looked up from germline, CDR1 is LGHNA and CDR2 is YNFKEQ. The CDR3 loop spans 13 amino acids. CDR3 region: CASSQELNSPLHF. CDR3 in DNA: TGTGCCAGCAGCCAAGAACTAAATTCACCCCTCCACTTT.

This chain joins TRBV5-6 and TRBJ1-1, with 8 bases lining up with TRBD1. CDR3 length: 16 residues. Germline CDR1 SGHDT, CDR2 YYEEEE. Germline trimming cut 2 bases from V and 7 bases from J; bases unmatched to any gene: 13. The CDR3 is CASSLWGQANIGEAFF. In nucleotides, the CDR3 is TGTGCCAGCAGCTTATGGGGACAGGCGAATATTGGTGAAGCTTTCTTT.

The J gene is TRBJ2-1, the V gene TRBV5-1; possibly TRBD2 for D (5 bases). The length of the CDR3 is 12 residues. Between the trimmed V and J ends, which lost 1 base and 6 bases, there was a span of 5 bases. Germline loops: CDR1 SGHRS, CDR2 YFSETQ. The CDR3 here is CASSLTSNEQFF. The DNA for the CDR3 is TGCGCCAGCAGCTTGACTAGCAATGAGCAGTTCTTC. The variable domain in full, completed from reference TRBV5-1 and TRBJ2-1, reads KAGVTQTPRYLIKTRGQQVTLSCSPISGHRSVSWYQQTPGQGLQFLFEYFSETQRNKGNFPGRFSGRQFSNSRSEMNVSTLELGDSALYLCASSLTSNEQFFGPGTRLTVL.

The chain recombines TRBV28 with TRBJ2-3; unclear D gene. V was clipped by 7 bases and J by 2 bases, with 16 bases between them. Germline V lookup: CDR1 MDHEN, CDR2 SYDVKM. This CDR3 has 15 amino acids. CDR3 coding DNA: TGTGCCAGCACCATTCAACTGGATTTCACAGATACGCAGTATTTT. This translates into CASTIQLDFTDTQYF.

The chain is built from TRBV9 and TRBJ1-2, with 7 bases aligning to TRBD1. J gave up 3 bases and V 4 bases, and 3 bases lay outside the gene matches. CDR1 is SGDLS and CDR2 is YYNGEE in the germline V gene. This CDR3 contains 13 residues. The DNA for the CDR3 is TGTGCCAGCAGCTTCACAGGGGACTATGGCTACACCTTC. This sequence encodes CASSFTGDYGYTF.

This clone has only a few counts. This chain connects TRBV7-9 to TRBJ1-2; 7 bases are shared with TRBD1. Losses at the gene ends were 5 bases for V and 4 bases for J; bases not matched to a gene: 10. Germline V gene sequence: CDR1 SEHNR, CDR2 FQNEAQ (reference sequence). The CDR3 is 15 amino acids. CDR3 loop: CASSQGGLSIYGYTF. The DNA of the CDR3 is TGTGCCAGCAGCCAGGGGGGACTGAGCATCTATGGCTACACCTTC.

V and J are TRBV6-9 and TRBJ2-2; D uncertain. The CDR3 sequence is 12 residues long. V was pared by 3 bases and J by 6 bases, with 5 bases between. Germline CDR1 and CDR2: MNHGY and SVAAGI. Here the CDR3 reads CASSYESGELFF. The CDR3 nucleotides are TGTGCCAGCAGTTACGAGTCCGGGGAGCTGTTTTTT.

The chain links TRBV15 to TRBJ2-3; D not resolved. With 1 base removed from V and 6 bases from J, the gap between germline ends came to 11 bases. The CDR3 is 14 residues long. Per the germline V gene, CDR1 is LNHNV and CDR2 is YYDKDF (reference sequence). CDR3 region: CATSRARGRDTQYF. The CDR3 region has the DNA TGTGCCACCAGCAGAGCCCGAGGTAGGGATACGCAGTATTTT.

The V gene is TRBV4-2, the J gene TRBJ2-6, with no clear D. The CDR3 contains 17 residues. Deletions cut 3 bases from V and 1 base from J, with 13 bases between. CDR1 is LGHNA and CDR2 is YNFKEQ in the germline V gene. The CDR3 loop is CASSHPARRSGANVLTF. For the CDR3, the DNA is TGTGCCAGCAGCCACCCAGCTAGGCGGTCTGGGGCCAACGTCCTGACTTTC.

This chain joins TRBV27 and TRBJ2-7; 10 bases are a match to TRBD2. The CDR3 has 14 residues. The V and J ends lost 3 bases and 5 bases, in that order; junction bases with no gene match: 4. Per germline, CDR1 MNHEY and CDR2 SMNVEV (reference sequence). For the CDR3, the DNA is TGTGCCAGCAGTTTTCTAGCGGGAGACGACGAGCAGTACTTC. It specifies CASSFLAGDDEQYF.

The chain links TRBV9 to TRBJ1-1; D is undetermined. The CDR3 runs 15 residues. Germline V gives CDR1 SGDLS, CDR2 YYNGEE. Trimming pared 0 bases from V and 2 bases from J, leaving 11 bases between. DNA of the CDR3: TGTGCCAGCAGCGTAGTCCCCACAGTTAACACTGAAGCTTTCTTT. The encoded protein is CASSVVPTVNTEAFF.

The chain carries TRBV4-1 and TRBJ2-3; 8 bases are shared with TRBD2. J gave up 3 bases and V 0 bases, and 5 bases lay outside the gene matches. The CDR3 consists of 16 residues. Germline assignment: CDR1 MGHRA and CDR2 YSYEKL. The CDR3, as DNA: TGCGCCAGCAGCCAAGATAGGGCTAGCGGGACAGATACGCAGTATTTT. Translating it yields CASSQDRASGTDTQYF.

The CDR3 DNA is TGTGCCAGTAGTATAGATCTTCGGACAGGGAGACAGTTCTTC. Amino acid sequence: CASSIDLRTGRQFF. J is TRBJ2-1 and V is TRBV19, with 8 bases lining up with TRBD1. The CDR3 contains 14 residues. With 0 bases clipped from V and 13 bases from J, the junction kept 8 bases outside the gene matches. Germline assignment: CDR1 LNHDA and CDR2 SQIVND (reference sequence).